One and the same sample provided the 14 T cell receptor beta chains below, sequenced in a study of cytomegalovirus exposure and HLA in healthy donors. PCR amplification relied on 60 Vbeta primers (plus 13 Jbeta primers). Produced via immunoSEQ multiplex PCR; TCRdb's table is partial and in-frame only. Its table records 55,000 to 75,000 clones. Sequences were obtained from PBMCs. These TCRs come from a male donor in good health and CMV-seronegative.

V is TRBV28 and J is TRBJ2-3; D is unresolved. CDR3 size: 16 residues. Germline loops: CDR1 MDHEN, CDR2 SYDVKM. V lost 5 bases to trimming and J lost 8 bases, with 23 bases between them. The CDR3 loop reads CASSSPSTVRPGTQYF. CDR3 nucleotides: TGTGCCAGCAGTAGTCCTTCGACGGTCCGACCGGGTACGCAGTATTTT.

This chain joins TRBV7-2 and TRBJ2-7; weak D call: TRBD2 (6 bases). From germline, CDR1 is SGHTA and CDR2 FQGNSA. The CDR3 extends over 12 amino acids. The V end was cut by 6 bases, the J end by 6 bases, with 12 bases between. The CDR3 is CASRSLGGEQYF. CDR3 nucleotides: TGTGCCAGCAGATCTCTCGGGGGCGAGCAGTACTTC.

The J gene is TRBJ1-3, the V gene TRBV6-1; D is perhaps TRBD1 (5 bases). Germline assignment: CDR1 MNHNS and CDR2 SASEGT. Trimming removed 2 bases from V and 3 bases from J, with 17 bases in between. The CDR3 is made up of 17 amino acids. The CDR3 reads CASSESGGGRSGNTIYF. For the CDR3, the DNA is TGTGCCAGCAGTGAAAGTGGGGGAGGGAGAAGTGGAAACACCATATATTTT.

The J gene is TRBJ2-5, the V gene TRBV11-1, with a possible D match to TRBD1 (6 bases). In germline, CDR1 is SGHAT, CDR2 FQDESV (reference sequence). Trimming removed 2 bases at V and 4 bases at J, with 14 bases between. The CDR3 has 15 residues. CDR3 region: CASSLSRTAPETQYF. For the CDR3, the DNA is TGTGCCAGCAGCTTATCCCGGACAGCACCAGAGACCCAGTACTTC.

This chain joins TRBV28 and TRBJ2-3; D gene unclear. Germline CDR1 is MDHEN and CDR2 is SYDVKM. The CDR3 covers 13 residues. Trimming shortened V by 5 bases and J by 2 bases, and 8 bases separated the two germline ends. CDR3 loop: CASSPADTDTQYF. CDR3 nucleotides: TGTGCCAGCAGTCCCGCAGACACAGATACGCAGTATTTT.

The gene calls are TRBV29-1 and TRBJ2-5; 8 bases map to TRBD1. CDR1 and CDR2 from the germline V gene are SQVTM and ANQGSEA. The CDR3 extends over 14 amino acids. Trimming removed 7 bases from V and 5 bases from J; junction bases left unmatched: 12. The CDR3, as DNA: TGCAGCGGCTCCGGGACAGGCCCTCGGGAGACCCAGTACTTC. Its translation: CSGSGTGPRETQYF.

The rearrangement links TRBV19 to TRBJ2-1, with 8 bases identical to TRBD1. CDR3 size: 15 residues. V lost 5 bases, J lost 3 bases, and 6 bases stayed unmatched. Germline-derived CDR1 and CDR2 are LNHDA and SQIVND (reference sequence). CDR3 region: CASSPRTGYYNEQFF. The CDR3 DNA reads as TGTGCCAGTAGTCCCCGGACAGGGTACTACAATGAGCAGTTCTTC.

The rearrangement uses TRBV28 and TRBJ2-1; a possible D gene is TRBD2 (7 bases). This CDR3 region has 15 residues. V dropped 2 bases and J dropped 7 bases, with 15 bases sitting between them. Per germline, CDR1 MDHEN and CDR2 SYDVKM. The CDR3 nucleotides are TGTGCCAGCAGTTTAGTGTGGGGGGGCCTAAATGAGCAGTTCTTC. It is translated as CASSLVWGGLNEQFF.

As for this clone: One junction end disagrees with the germline gene, perhaps due to a read error. The V gene is TRBV19, the J gene TRBJ2-3; no reliable D call. CDR3 length: 14 residues. Germline V CDR1 and CDR2: LNHDA, SQIVND (reference sequence). CDR3 in DNA: TGTGCCAGTAGTATAGGAACAGTCACAGATAAGCAGTATTTT. Its translation: CASSIGTVTDKQYF. Drawing the rest from reference TRBV19 and TRBJ2-3, the complete variable domain is DGGITQSPKYLFRKEGQNVTLSCEQNLNHDAMYWYRQDPGQGLRLIYYSQIVNDFQKGDIAEGYSVSREKKESFPLTVTSAQKNPTAFYLCASSIGTVTDKQYFGPGTRLTVL.

This chain uses TRBV4-3 with TRBJ1-2; 8 bases are a match to TRBD1. The V gene end was trimmed by 1 base and the J gene end by 3 bases; junction bases not matched to a gene: 1. The length of the CDR3 is 14 residues. Germline CDR1 reads LGHNA; CDR2 reads YSLEER. The CDR3 region has the DNA TGCGCCAGCAGCCAAGCGGACAGGGACTATGGCTACACCTTC. It specifies CASSQADRDYGYTF.

Details on this clone: Other DNA sequences from this sample encode an identical CDR3 as well. V and J are TRBV11-2 and TRBJ1-1; D possibly corresponds to TRBD1 (6 bases). This CDR3 is 14 amino acids long. Germline CDR1 SGHAT, CDR2 FQNNGV. Trimming shortened V by 5 bases and J by 4 bases, and 14 bases separated the two germline ends. The CDR3 loop reads CASSLSTGRTEAFF. The CDR3 DNA is TGTGCCAGCAGCCTATCAACAGGGCGCACTGAAGCTTTCTTT.

The chain combines TRBV28 with TRBJ1-5; TRBD1 agrees at 9 bases. Germline V gene data show CDR1 as MDHEN and CDR2 as SYDVKM. There are 15 residues in the CDR3. Germline trimming cut 6 bases from V and 4 bases from J; bases unmatched to any gene: 7. DNA of the CDR3: TGTGCCAGCAGGGGACAGGGTCTGGGGAATCAGCCCCAGCATTTT. This gives the protein CASRGQGLGNQPQHF.

The V call is TRBV5-1, the J call TRBJ2-5, with 8 bases identical to TRBD1. CDR3 length: 16 residues. J lost 2 bases, V lost 4 bases, and 10 bases had no gene match. Germline CDR1 and CDR2: SGHRS and YFSETQ. The DNA for the CDR3 is TGCGCCAGCAGCCCCTCCGGACAGGGCGCGCAAGAGACCCAGTACTTC. Residues: CASSPSGQGAQETQYF.

The V gene is TRBV7-9, the J gene TRBJ2-1, with 7 bases that match TRBD2. Germline V gene lookup returns CDR1 SEHNR and CDR2 FQNEAQ (reference sequence). The CDR3 is 14 residues long. V was pared by 0 bases and J by 4 bases, with 0 bases of the junction left unmatched. CDR3 in DNA: TGTGCCAGCAGCTTAGCGGGAGGGTACAATGAGCAGTTCTTC. This encodes CASSLAGGYNEQFF.